This entry lists 5 T cell receptor beta chains sequenced from one sample in a study of metastatic and nonmetastatic thyroid tumors. TCRdb re-called clones via MiXCR from the PCR reads. This sample yields around 14,000 clones, of which less than 25% are seen a single time; under 9.5% belongs to the top ten. No patient had received any treatment before thyroid surgery. Sequencing was done on a sample of blood. The source is a female donor with papillary thyroid cancer or a benign thyroid nodule (not recorded which). Some clones in this sample may be carry-over from other donors' samples.

The chain is built from TRBV7-8 and TRBJ1-1, with 7 bases aligning to TRBD1. After removal of 3 bases from V and 3 bases from J, the junction contained 4 bases not matched to a gene. This CDR3 is built from 14 residues. Germline V gene data show CDR1 as SGHVS and CDR2 as FQNEAQ. CDR3 in amino acids: CASSFRTGDTEAFF. CDR3 in DNA: TGTGCCAGCAGCTTTAGGACAGGCGACACTGAAGCTTTCTTT.

This clone has ten or more counts. The chain combines TRBV20-1 with TRBJ2-5; maybe TRBD1 (5 bases). With 3 bases removed from V and 2 bases from J, the gap between germline ends came to 10 bases. CDR3 length: 13 residues. Germline V gene sequence: CDR1 DFQATT, CDR2 SNEGSKA (reference sequence). CDR3 nucleotide sequence: TGCAGTGCTAGCCGGACATCACAAGAGACCCAGTACTTC. As protein: CSASRTSQETQYF.

The rearrangement links TRBV12-3 or TRBV12-4 to TRBJ1-4; TRBD1 is a possible D gene (6 bases). The V and J ends lost 5 bases and 15 bases respectively, with 25 bases between them. The CDR3 length is 15 residues. The CDR3 coding sequence is TGTGCCAGCAGTGTACAACTGGGGGCGGACGTGGGGATGTTTTTT. Translating it yields CASSVQLGADVGMFF.

This clone showed up just a few times. Possible read error: a much larger clone is one base away. The chain recombines TRBV27 with TRBJ2-5; 8 bases map to TRBD1. Germline V gene sequence: CDR1 MNHEY, CDR2 SMNVEV (reference sequence). The CDR3 contains 12 residues. The CDR3 sequence is CASSVTGENQYF. As DNA, the CDR3 is TGTGCCAGCAGTGTGACAGGGGAGAACCAGTACTTC.

The rearrangement joins TRBV5-1 to TRBJ1-6; 10 bases agree with TRBD1. Losses at the gene ends were 4 bases for V and 5 bases for J; bases not matched to a gene: 6. Germline lookup yields CDR1 SGHRS and CDR2 YFSETQ. CDR3 length: 16 amino acids. In nucleotides, the CDR3 is TGCGCCAGCAGCCCCGGGACAGGGGAACATAATTCACCCCTCCACTTT. Its protein product is CASSPGTGEHNSPLHF.